A single sample is the source of the 10 T cell receptor beta chains below, sequenced in a study of T cell repertoires in cytomegalovirus infection. From the reads, TCRdb called clonotypes with MiXCR, one entry per CDR3 protein. Found here are roughly 230,000 distinct CDR3 sequences, 10% to 15% of them singletons; the top ten hold 1.5% to 2%. The source material was PBMCs. The receptors derive from a human donor in good health (CMV status not recorded). Some clones in this sample may be carry-over from other donors' samples.

The sample holds a few counts of this clonotype. This rearrangement joins TRBV11-2 to TRBJ1-2; 9 positions match TRBD1. CDR1 and CDR2 from the germline V gene are SGHAT and FQNNGV. The CDR3 runs to 13 residues. V was clipped by 5 bases and J by 8 bases; unmatched bases: 6. CDR3 residues: CASSLGTGWGYTF. The CDR3 nucleotides read TGTGCCAGCAGCCTCGGGACAGGGTGGGGCTACACCTTC. Using reference TRBV11-2 and TRBJ1-2 for the parts outside the CDR3, the full variable domain is EAGVAQSPRYKIIEKRQSVAFWCNPISGHATLYWYQQILGQGPKLLIQFQNNGVVDDSQLPKDRFSAERLKGVDSTLKIQPAKLEDSAVYLCASSLGTGWGYTFGSGTRLTVV.

This clonotype was counted at least ten times. The chain links TRBV12-3 or TRBV12-4 to TRBJ2-7, with TRBD1 matching over 7 bases. V dropped 6 bases and J dropped 3; count of bases not matched to a gene: 8. This CDR3 contains 14 residues. The CDR3 sequence: CASRPPGQLYEQYF. CDR3 sequence (DNA): TGTGCCAGCAGACCTCCGGGACAGCTCTACGAGCAGTACTTC.

CDR3 nucleotide sequence: TGTGCCAGCAGCCACCGGGACAGGACCACTGAAGCTTTCTTT. Its protein product is CASSHRDRTTEAFF. The chain joins TRBV7-6 to TRBJ1-1; 8 bases are shared with TRBD1. The V and J ends lost 5 bases and 4 bases, in that order; junction bases with no gene match: 6. This CDR3 region has 14 residues. The germline V gene has CDR1 SGHVS and CDR2 FNYEAQ. The full variable domain, with the rest looked up from reference TRBV7-6 and TRBJ1-1, is GAGVSQSPRYKVTKRGQDVALRCDPISGHVSLYWYRQALGQGPEFLTYFNYEAQQDKSGLPNDRFSAERPEGSISTLTIQRTEQRDSAMYRCASSHRDRTTEAFFGQGTRLTVV.

This chain connects TRBV7-9 to TRBJ1-4, with TRBD1 as a possible D gene (6 bases). Germline values: CDR1 SEHNR, CDR2 FQNEAQ (reference sequence). CDR3 length equals 14 residues. V was clipped by 11 bases and J by 1 base, with 14 bases between them. This CDR3 is CASGGAVTNEKLFF. The CDR3 region has the DNA TGTGCCTCCGGGGGGGCGGTAACTAATGAAAAACTGTTTTTT. The variable domain in full, completed from reference TRBV7-9 and TRBJ1-4, reads DTGVSQNPRHKITKRGQNVTFRCDPISEHNRLYWYRQTLGQGPEFLTYFQNEAQLEKSRLLSDRFSAERPKGSFSTLEIQRTEQGDSAMYLCASGGAVTNEKLFFGSGTQLSVL.

This clonotype was observed a handful of times. The chain has TRBV20-1 and TRBJ1-2; D is ambiguous. The CDR3 spans 11 residues. Germline lookup yields CDR1 DFQATT and CDR2 SNEGSKA (reference sequence). Trimming cost V 7 bases and J 6 bases, with 12 bases left between them. The CDR3 loop is CSGVALDGYTF. The CDR3 nucleotides are TGCAGTGGTGTGGCACTCGATGGCTACACCTTC.

This clonotype has at least ten counts. The rearrangement joins TRBV7-2 to TRBJ2-1; the match to TRBD2 covers 10 bases. The ends lost 1 base at V and 6 bases at J; junction bases unmatched: 3. This CDR3 comprises 15 residues. Germline V gives CDR1 SGHTA, CDR2 FQGNSA. This chain's CDR3 is CASSLGLAGTNEQFF. The CDR3 nucleotides read TGTGCCAGCAGCTTAGGACTAGCGGGCACCAATGAGCAGTTCTTC.

The sample holds a few counts of this clonotype. V usage is TRBV6-6 and J usage is TRBJ1-1; 9 bases are shared with TRBD1. The CDR3 has 17 amino acids. Germline-derived CDR1 and CDR2 are MNHNY and SVGAGI (reference sequence). With V trimmed by 5 bases and J by 3 bases, 13 bases remained unmatched. The CDR3 region is CASSGGRGTGRHTEAFF. The CDR3 bases are TGTGCCAGCAGTGGGGGAAGGGGGACAGGGAGACACACTGAAGCTTTCTTT.

This clonotype was found a few times. This sequence joins TRBV29-1 and TRBJ2-3, with D maybe TRBD2 (6 bases). From germline, CDR1 is SQVTM and CDR2 ANQGSEA. Trimming left V 3 bases short and J 0 bases short, with 13 bases between. CDR3 length: 15 amino acids. The CDR3 spells CSVEPPGTSTDTQYF. The CDR3 bases are TGCAGCGTTGAGCCCCCGGGGACTAGCACAGATACGCAGTATTTT.

A remark on this clonotype: This may arise from a read error, as a much more abundant clone is one base away. The chain carries TRBV28 and TRBJ1-6, with 7 bases identical to TRBD1. Germline V gene lookup returns CDR1 MDHEN and CDR2 SYDVKM. This CDR3 has 14 amino acids. CDR3 nucleotides: TGTGCCAACAGTGAGACAGGGAACAATTCACCCCTCCACTTT. Translated: CANSETGNNSPLHF.

This clonotype was observed at least ten times. V gene TRBV7-2 combines with J gene TRBJ2-5, with 11 bases aligning to TRBD2. Unmatched junction bases numbered 6, after V lost 4 bases and J lost 8 bases. This CDR3 comprises 14 residues. Per germline, CDR1 SGHTA and CDR2 FQGNSA. CDR3 amino acids: CASSYSGGAETQYF. In nucleotides, the CDR3 is TGTGCCAGCAGCTATAGCGGGGGGGCTGAAACCCAGTACTTC. Drawing the rest from reference TRBV7-2 and TRBJ2-5, the complete variable domain is GAGVSQSPSNKVTEKGKDVELRCDPISGHTALYWYRQSLGQGLEFLIYFQGNSAPDKSGLPSDRFSAERTGGSVSTLTIQRTQQEDSAVYLCASSYSGGAETQYFGPGTRLLVL.